The rows below give T cell receptor beta chains drawn from one sample of a study of a mutant IDH1 vaccine in newly diagnosed glioma. Sequencing used immunoSEQ multiplex PCR; TCRdb keeps in-frame clones, though not all of them. The profile shows some 35,000 clones, roughly 79% of them singletons. Which antigens these TCRs recognize remains unknown. Sequencing used PBMCs, obtained from a glioma patient whose treatment included an IDH1 peptide vaccine. Receptors were obtained from a man aged 50 to 59 with glioma. The CDR3 runs from the conserved cysteine through the conserved F or W.

cdr3_aa,v_call
CASSVGQGELETQYF,TRBV25-1
CASSRGDTSYEQYF,TRBV19
CASRPYGTKYNSPLHF,TRBV5-6
CASSRGGTGIYEQYF,TRBV7-2
CSVGIVLNTEAFF,TRBV29-1
CASGQSLYSNQPQHF,TRBV19
CASRIPTTGTQYF,TRBV6-5
CASSQEGGGVSDTQYF,TRBV4-1
CASSPRRGEEPQHF,TRBV18
CASILGTNYGYTF,TRBV2
CASSRDSGYEQYF,TRBV7-9
CSARGPSEQYF,TRBV20-1
CASSYRTTQYF,TRBV6-5
CASSQDPGQPQHF,TRBV4-2
CASSSPDGGTNEQFF,TRBV7-2
CASRPGVLTGGLYNEQFF,TRBV7-9
CASSQDRGRAPLHF,TRBV4-3
CASSLEGANEKLFF,TRBV28
CASKEGAKDEQFF,TRBV19
CASSPYRETGELFF,TRBV2
CASSAQQGAYGYTF,TRBV19
CASSLGSGGGQPQHF,TRBV11-2
CASNSRQGGGTEAFF,TRBV6-5
CATSSSLSYEQYF,TRBV15
CASSLAPAAGEKLFF,TRBV5-6
CSAITRDEQFF,TRBV20-1
CASSPGQAATNEKLFF,TRBV4-2
CASSPRRAGAVGGQYF,TRBV19
CATSRGRVNQPQHF,TRBV15